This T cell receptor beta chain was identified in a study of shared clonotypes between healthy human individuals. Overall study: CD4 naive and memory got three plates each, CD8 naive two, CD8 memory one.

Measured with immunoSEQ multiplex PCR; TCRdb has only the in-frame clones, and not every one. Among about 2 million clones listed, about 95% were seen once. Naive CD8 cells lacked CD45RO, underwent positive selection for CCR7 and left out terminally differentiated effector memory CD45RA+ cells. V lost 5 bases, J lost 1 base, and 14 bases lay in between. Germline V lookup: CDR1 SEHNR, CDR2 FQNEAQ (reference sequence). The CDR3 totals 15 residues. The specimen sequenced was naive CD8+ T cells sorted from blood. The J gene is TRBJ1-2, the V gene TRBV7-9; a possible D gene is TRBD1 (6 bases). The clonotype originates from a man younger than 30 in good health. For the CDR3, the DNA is TGTGCCAGCAGCCAAGGGGGATCTGTTAACTATGGCTACACCTTC. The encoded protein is CASSQGGSVNYGYTF.